The TCR beta chain under discussion was sequenced for a study of Graves' ophthalmopathy and Graves' hyperthyroidism. RNA transcripts provided the template for amplifying TCR beta CDR3 regions. RT-PCR in the first round used HTBI primers; a second-round multiplex PCR followed. In TCRdb, the multiplex PCR reads were re-called with MiXCR into one record per CDR3 protein. The sample consists of under 200,000 distinct CDR3 sequences, more than 30% of them appearing once. Overall study results and limits: The blood repertoire also included most expanded thyroid clonotypes above 0.001 frequency. As the model predicted ophthalmopathy progression, it achieved a sensitivity of around 71% and a specificity of roughly 73%.

V lost 0 bases and J lost 6; bases outside the gene matches: 2. The CDR3 consists of 13 residues. CDR1 KGHSH and CDR2 LQKENI come from the germline V gene. Moderate-to-severe activity, with CAS ≥3, NOSPECS ≥4 and duration under 3 months, characterized the donors with ophthalmopathy. Diagnosis used clinical symptoms, serum thyroxine, TRAb, thyroid ultrasound and orbital computed tomography. The table lists this clonotype with many counts. Its antigen is currently unknown. This TCR derives from a woman between 40 and 50 years old with Graves' ophthalmopathy. Source material: peripheral blood. The genes are TRBV18 and TRBJ2-7; 7 nucleotides agree with TRBD2. CDR3 sequence reads: CASSPPGGIEQYF. The CDR3 coding sequence is TGTGCCAGCTCACCACCGGGAGGGATCGAGCAGTACTTC.